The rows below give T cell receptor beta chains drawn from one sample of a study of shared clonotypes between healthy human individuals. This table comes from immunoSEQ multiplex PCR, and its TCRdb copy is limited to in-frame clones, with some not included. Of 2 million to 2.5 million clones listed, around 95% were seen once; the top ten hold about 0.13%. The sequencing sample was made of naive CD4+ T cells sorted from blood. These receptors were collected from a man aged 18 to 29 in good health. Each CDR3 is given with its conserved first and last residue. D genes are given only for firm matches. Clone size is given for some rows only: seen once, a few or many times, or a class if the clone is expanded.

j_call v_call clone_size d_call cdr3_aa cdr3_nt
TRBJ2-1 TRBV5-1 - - CASSLAASLSYNEQFF TGCGCCAGCAGCTTGGCGGCTAGCCTTTCCTACAATGAGCAGTTCTTC
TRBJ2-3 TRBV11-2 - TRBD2 CASSLVPGGRTDTQYF TGTGCCAGCAGCTTAGTCCCGGGAGGGCGAACAGATACGCAGTATTTT
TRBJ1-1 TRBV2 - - CATRNMNTEAFF TGTGCGACCAGGAATATGAACACTGAAGCTTTCTTT
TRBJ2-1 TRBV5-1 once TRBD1 CASSFSGTGSAYNEQFF TGCGCCAGCAGCTTTTCCGGGACAGGGAGCGCCTACAATGAGCAGTTCTTC
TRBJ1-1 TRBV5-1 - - CASSFNGRNTEAFF TGCGCCAGCAGCTTTAATGGGCGGAACACTGAAGCTTTCTTT
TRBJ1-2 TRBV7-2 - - CASSPAVGGYTF TGTGCCAGCAGCCCCGCTGTCGGGGGCTACACCTTC
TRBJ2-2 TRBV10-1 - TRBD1 CASSRNTGAVGELFF TGCGCCAGCAGTCGAAATACAGGGGCCGTCGGGGAGCTGTTTTTT
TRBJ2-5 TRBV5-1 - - CASSPRGATQYF TGCGCCAGCAGTCCCAGGGGGGCGACCCAGTACTTC
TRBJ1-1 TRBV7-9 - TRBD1 CASSLAGGTGRTEAFF TGTGCCAGCAGCTTAGCAGGGGGGACAGGAAGGACTGAAGCTTTCTTT
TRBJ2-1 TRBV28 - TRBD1 CASIRDRGLFEQFF TGTGCCAGCATCCGGGACAGGGGGCTTTTTGAGCAGTTCTTC
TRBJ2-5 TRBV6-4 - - CASSDSRDPEGETQYF TGTGCCAGCAGTGACTCACGGGACCCCGAAGGGGAGACCCAGTACTTC
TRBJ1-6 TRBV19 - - CASSIGGPTRSDSPLHF TGTGCCAGTAGTATAGGGGGACCCACCAGGAGCGATTCACCCCTCCACTTT
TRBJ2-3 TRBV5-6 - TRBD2 CASTRGGLAGGPGDTQYF TGTGCCAGCACGCGAGGGGGACTAGCGGGAGGGCCGGGTGATACGCAGTATTTT
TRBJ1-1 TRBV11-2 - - CASSPAGVAGAFF TGTGCCAGCAGTCCTGCCGGGGTGGCAGGTGCTTTCTTT
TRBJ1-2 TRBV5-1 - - CASSLGGRESGYTF TGCGCCAGCAGCTTGGGTGGCAGGGAGAGTGGCTACACCTTC
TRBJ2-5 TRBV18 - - CASSRGMETQYF TGTGCCAGCTCACGCGGGATGGAGACCCAGTACTTC
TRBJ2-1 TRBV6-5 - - CASSSPSISYNEQFF TGTGCCAGCAGCTCTCCTAGCATTTCCTACAATGAGCAGTTCTTC
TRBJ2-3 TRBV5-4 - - CASSLVTTDTQYF TGTGCCAGCAGCTTGGTTACCACAGATACGCAGTATTTT
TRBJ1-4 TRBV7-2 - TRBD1 CASSSRTGGWEKLFF TGTGCCAGCAGCTCTCGGACAGGGGGTTGGGAAAAACTGTTTTTT
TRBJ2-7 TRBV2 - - CASRIQGRQQYF TGTGCCAGCAGGATACAGGGGAGGCAGCAGTACTTC
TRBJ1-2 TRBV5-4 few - CASSLEQYGYTF TGTGCCAGCAGCTTGGAGCAGTATGGCTACACCTTC
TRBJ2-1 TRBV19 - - CASSATYNEQFF TGTGCCAGTAGTGCGACCTACAATGAGCAGTTCTTC
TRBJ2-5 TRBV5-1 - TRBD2 CASAGTSGGAWETQYF TGCGCCAGCGCCGGGACTAGCGGGGGGGCCTGGGAGACCCAGTACTTC
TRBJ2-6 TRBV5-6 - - CASSLAGAGANVLTF TGTGCCAGCAGCTTGGCGGGGGCTGGGGCCAACGTCCTGACTTTC
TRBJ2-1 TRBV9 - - CASSAAGTGLNEQFF TGTGCCAGCAGCGCAGCCGGGACCGGACTCAATGAGCAGTTCTTC
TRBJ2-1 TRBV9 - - CASSDLTVYNEQFF TGTGCCAGCAGCGACTTGACGGTCTACAATGAGCAGTTCTTC
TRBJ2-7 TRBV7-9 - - CASSFSDYEQYF TGTGCCAGCAGCTTTTCAGATTACGAGCAGTACTTC
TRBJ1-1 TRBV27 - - CASSSTWRGLTNTEAFF TGTGCCAGCAGTTCTACCTGGAGAGGACTAACGAACACTGAAGCTTTCTTT
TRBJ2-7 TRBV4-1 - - CASSQDLVRDEQYF TGCGCCAGCAGCCAAGATCTTGTAAGGGACGAGCAGTACTTC
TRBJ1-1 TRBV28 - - CASSPPGLGNTEAFF TGTGCCAGCAGTCCACCCGGACTCGGGAACACTGAAGCTTTCTTT
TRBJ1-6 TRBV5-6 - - CASSGRWDFYNSPLHF TGTGCCAGCAGCGGCCGCTGGGACTTTTATAATTCACCCCTCCACTTT
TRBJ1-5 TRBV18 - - CASSPPGRNQPQHF TGTGCCAGCTCACCACCAGGGCGAAATCAGCCCCAGCATTTT
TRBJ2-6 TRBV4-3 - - CASSQDYVSGANVLTF TGCGCCAGCAGCCAAGATTATGTCTCTGGGGCCAACGTCCTGACTTTC
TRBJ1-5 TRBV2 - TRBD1 CASSIQGTSNQPQHF TGTGCCAGCAGTATACAGGGGACCAGCAATCAGCCCCAGCATTTT
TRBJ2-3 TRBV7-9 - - CASSSSWIRDTDTQYF TGTGCCAGCAGCTCGTCGTGGATTCGGGACACAGATACGCAGTATTTT
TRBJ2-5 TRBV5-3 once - CARSLVVGLFETQYF TGTGCCAGAAGCTTGGTTGTGGGTCTATTCGAGACCCAGTACTTC
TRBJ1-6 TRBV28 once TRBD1 CASSFHRGDTIRPLHF TGTGCCAGCAGTTTTCACAGGGGGGACACTATTCGGCCCCTCCACTTT
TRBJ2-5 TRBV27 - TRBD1 CASTKGQGEETQYF TGTGCCAGCACCAAGGGACAGGGTGAAGAGACCCAGTACTTC
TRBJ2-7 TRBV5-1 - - CASKHGGAYEQYF TGCGCCAGCAAACACGGGGGCGCCTACGAGCAGTACTTC
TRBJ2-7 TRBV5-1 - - CASSLIPGQNYEQYF TGCGCCAGCAGCTTAATACCGGGACAAAACTACGAGCAGTACTTC
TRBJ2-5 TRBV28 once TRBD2 CASSSLTSGRQETQYF TGTGCCAGCAGTTCACTGACTAGCGGGCGCCAAGAGACCCAGTACTTC
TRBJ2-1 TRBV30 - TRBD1 CAWSVGQGAYNEQFF TGTGCCTGGAGCGTCGGACAGGGGGCCTACAATGAGCAGTTCTTC
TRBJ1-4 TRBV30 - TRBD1 CAWSVNRGEKLFF TGTGCCTGGAGTGTAAACAGGGGGGAAAAACTGTTTTTT
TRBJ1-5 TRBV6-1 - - CASSEAVGGGNQPQHF TGTGCCAGCAGTGAAGCGGTAGGGGGGGGTAATCAGCCCCAGCATTTT
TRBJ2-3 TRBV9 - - CASSVLVSTDTQYF TGTGCCAGCAGCGTACTAGTTTCCACAGATACGCAGTATTTT
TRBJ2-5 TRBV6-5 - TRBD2 CASKATSGEETQYF TGTGCCAGCAAAGCGACTAGCGGCGAAGAGACCCAGTACTTC
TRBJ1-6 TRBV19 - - CASSISQGGNSPLHF TGTGCCAGTAGTATCTCACAGGGCGGGAATTCACCCCTCCACTTT
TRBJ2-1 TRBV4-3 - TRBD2 CASSQGGTSGSNEQFF TGCGCCAGCAGCCAGGGGGGGACTAGCGGGAGCAATGAGCAGTTCTTC
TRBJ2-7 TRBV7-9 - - CASSSSSRADSYEQYF TGTGCCAGCAGCTCTTCTTCGAGGGCGGACTCCTACGAGCAGTACTTC
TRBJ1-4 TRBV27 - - CASSVQGTNEKLFF TGTGCCAGCAGCGTACAGGGAACAAATGAAAAACTGTTTTTT
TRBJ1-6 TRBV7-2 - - CASSPMGPGVNSPLHF TGTGCCAGCAGCCCGATGGGACCCGGGGTTAATTCACCCCTCCACTTT
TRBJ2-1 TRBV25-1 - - CASSIRDEQFF TGTGCCAGCAGTATTCGCGATGAGCAGTTCTTC
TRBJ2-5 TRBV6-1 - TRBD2 CASRGLAGETQYF TGTGCCAGCAGAGGACTAGCGGGGGAGACCCAGTACTTC
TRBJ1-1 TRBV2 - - CASSELGTEAFF TGTGCCAGCAGTGAATTAGGGACTGAAGCTTTCTTT
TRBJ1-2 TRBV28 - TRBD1 CASRPLDRAGGYTF TGTGCCAGCAGACCACTCGACAGGGCGGGCGGCTACACCTTC